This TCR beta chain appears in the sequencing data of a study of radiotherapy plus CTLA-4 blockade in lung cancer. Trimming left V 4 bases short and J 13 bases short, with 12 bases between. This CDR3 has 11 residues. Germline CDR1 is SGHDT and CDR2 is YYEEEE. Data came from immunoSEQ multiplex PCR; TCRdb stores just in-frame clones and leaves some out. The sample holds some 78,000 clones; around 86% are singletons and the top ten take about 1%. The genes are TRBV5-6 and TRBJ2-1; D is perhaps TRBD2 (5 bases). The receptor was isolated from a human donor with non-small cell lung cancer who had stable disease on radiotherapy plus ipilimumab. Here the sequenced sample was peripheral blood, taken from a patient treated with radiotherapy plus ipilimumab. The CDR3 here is CASSTQRIQFF. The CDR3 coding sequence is TGTGCCAGCAGCACACAGCGGATACAGTTCTTC.